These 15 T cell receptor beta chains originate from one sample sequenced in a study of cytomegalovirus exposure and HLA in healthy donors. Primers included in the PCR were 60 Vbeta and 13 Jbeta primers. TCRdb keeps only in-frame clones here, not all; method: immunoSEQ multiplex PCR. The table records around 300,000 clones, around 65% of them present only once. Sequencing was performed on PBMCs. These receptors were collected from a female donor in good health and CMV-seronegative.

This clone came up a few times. The CDR3 loop reads CASSQGLAGVTNTGELFF. CDR3 bases: TGTGCCAGCAGCCAAGGTCTAGCGGGAGTCACGAACACCGGGGAGCTGTTTTTT. The rearrangement uses TRBV4-2 and TRBJ2-2; TRBD2 aligns across 10 bases. Germline trimming cut 1 base from V and 0 bases from J; bases unmatched to any gene: 5. The CDR3 is made up of 18 amino acids. Germline CDR1 LGHNA, CDR2 YNFKEQ.

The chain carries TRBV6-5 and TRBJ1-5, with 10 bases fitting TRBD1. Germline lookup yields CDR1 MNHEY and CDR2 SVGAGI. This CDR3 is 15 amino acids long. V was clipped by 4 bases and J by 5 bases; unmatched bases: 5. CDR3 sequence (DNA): TGTGCCAGCAGTTCCCTGACAGGGGGCTATCAGCCCCAGCATTTT. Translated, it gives CASSSLTGGYQPQHF.

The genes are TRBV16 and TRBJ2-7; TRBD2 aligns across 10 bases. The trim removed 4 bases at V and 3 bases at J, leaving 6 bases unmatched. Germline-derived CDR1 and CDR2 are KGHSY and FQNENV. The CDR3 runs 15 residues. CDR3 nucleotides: TGTGCCAGCAGCCCGAGGACTAGCGGAATCTACGAGCAGTACTTC. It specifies CASSPRTSGIYEQYF.

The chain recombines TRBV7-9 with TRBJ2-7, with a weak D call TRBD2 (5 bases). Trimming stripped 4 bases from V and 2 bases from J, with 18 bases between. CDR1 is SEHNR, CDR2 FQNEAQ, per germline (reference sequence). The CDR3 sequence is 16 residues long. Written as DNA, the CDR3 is TGTGCCAGCAGCTCCGAACTAGTCACCGGAGCCTACGAGCAGTACTTC. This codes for CASSSELVTGAYEQYF.

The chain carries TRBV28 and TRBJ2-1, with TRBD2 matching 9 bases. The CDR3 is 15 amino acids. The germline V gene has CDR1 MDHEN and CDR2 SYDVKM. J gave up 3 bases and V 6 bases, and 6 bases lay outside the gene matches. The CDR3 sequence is CASSRLAEYYNEQFF. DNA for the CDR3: TGTGCCAGCAGCCGACTAGCGGAATACTACAATGAGCAGTTCTTC.

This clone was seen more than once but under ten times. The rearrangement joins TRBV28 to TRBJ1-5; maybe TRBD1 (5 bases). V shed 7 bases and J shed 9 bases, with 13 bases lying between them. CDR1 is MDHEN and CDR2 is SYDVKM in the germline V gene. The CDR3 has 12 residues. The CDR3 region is CASIGRGMPQHF. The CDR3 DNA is TGTGCCAGCATAGGGCGGGGGATGCCCCAGCATTTT.

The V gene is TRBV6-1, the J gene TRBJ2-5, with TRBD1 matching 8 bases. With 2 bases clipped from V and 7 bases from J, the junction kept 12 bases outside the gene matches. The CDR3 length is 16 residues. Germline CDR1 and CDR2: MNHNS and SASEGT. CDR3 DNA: TGTGCCAGCAGTGAATACTACAGGGGGGCCCAGGGGACCCAGTACTTC. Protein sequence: CASSEYYRGAQGTQYF.

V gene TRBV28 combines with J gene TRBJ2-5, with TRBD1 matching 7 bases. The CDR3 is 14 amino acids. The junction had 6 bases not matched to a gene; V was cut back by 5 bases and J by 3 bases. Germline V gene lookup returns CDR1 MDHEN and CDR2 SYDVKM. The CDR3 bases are TGTGCCAGCAGTCCCCGGGACAGTAAAGAGACCCAGTACTTC. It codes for CASSPRDSKETQYF.

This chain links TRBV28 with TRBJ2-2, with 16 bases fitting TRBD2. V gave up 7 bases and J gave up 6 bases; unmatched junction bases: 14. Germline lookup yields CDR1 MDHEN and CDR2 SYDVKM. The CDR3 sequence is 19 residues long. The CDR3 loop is CASNPGTSGRAGGAGELFF. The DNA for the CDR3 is TGTGCCAGCAATCCCGGGACTAGCGGGAGGGCCGGGGGTGCCGGGGAGCTGTTTTTT.

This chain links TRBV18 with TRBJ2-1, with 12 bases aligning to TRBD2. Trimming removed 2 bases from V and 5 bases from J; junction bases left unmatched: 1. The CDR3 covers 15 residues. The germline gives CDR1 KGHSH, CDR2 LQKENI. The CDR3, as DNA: TGTGCCAGCTCACCATCTAGCGGGAGGGACAATGAGCAGTTCTTC. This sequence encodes CASSPSSGRDNEQFF. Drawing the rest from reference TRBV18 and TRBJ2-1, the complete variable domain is NAGVMQNPRHLVRRRGQEARLRCSPMKGHSHVYWYRQLPEEGLKFMVYLQKENIIDESGMPKERFSAEFPKEGPSILRIQQVVRGDSAAYFCASSPSSGRDNEQFFGPGTRLTVL.

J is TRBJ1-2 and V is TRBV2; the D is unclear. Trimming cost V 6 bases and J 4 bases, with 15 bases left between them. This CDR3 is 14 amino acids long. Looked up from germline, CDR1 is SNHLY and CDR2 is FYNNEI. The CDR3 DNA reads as TGTGCCAGCAGAATTCCCCTCGCGAGCTATGGCTACACCTTC. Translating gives CASRIPLASYGYTF. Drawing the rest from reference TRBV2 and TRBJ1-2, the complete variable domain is EPEVTQTPSHQVTQMGQEVILRCVPISNHLYFYWYRQILGQKVEFLVSFYNNEISEKSEIFDDQFSVERPDGSNFTLKIRSTKLEDSAMYFCASRIPLASYGYTFGSGTRLTVV.

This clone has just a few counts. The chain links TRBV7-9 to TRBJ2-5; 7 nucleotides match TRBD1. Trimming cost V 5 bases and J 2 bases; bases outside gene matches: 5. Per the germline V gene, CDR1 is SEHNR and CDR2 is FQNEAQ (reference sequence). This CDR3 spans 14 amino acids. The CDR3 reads CASSGRGQQETQYF. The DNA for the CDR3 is TGTGCCAGCAGCGGACGGGGACAGCAAGAGACCCAGTACTTC.

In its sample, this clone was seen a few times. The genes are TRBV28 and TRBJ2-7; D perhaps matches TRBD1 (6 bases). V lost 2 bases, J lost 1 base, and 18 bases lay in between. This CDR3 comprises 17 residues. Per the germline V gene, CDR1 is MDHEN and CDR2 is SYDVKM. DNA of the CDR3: TGTGCCAGCAGTTTAGTACCCGGGTACAGGGAGTCCTACGAGCAGTACTTC. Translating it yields CASSLVPGYRESYEQYF.

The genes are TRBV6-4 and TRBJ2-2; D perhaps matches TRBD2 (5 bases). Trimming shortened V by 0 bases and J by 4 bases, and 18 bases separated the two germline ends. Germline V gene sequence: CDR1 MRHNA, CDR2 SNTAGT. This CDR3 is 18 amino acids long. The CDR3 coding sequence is TGTGCCAGCAGTGACTCGGCGGGCGTCGCCTACGGCACCGGGGAGCTGTTTTTT. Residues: CASSDSAGVAYGTGELFF.

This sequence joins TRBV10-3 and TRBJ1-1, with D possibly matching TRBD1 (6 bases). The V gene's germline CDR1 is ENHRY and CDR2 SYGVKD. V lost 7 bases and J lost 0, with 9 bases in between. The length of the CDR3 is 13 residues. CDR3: CAIKGHMNTEAFF. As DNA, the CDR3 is TGTGCCATCAAGGGACACATGAACACTGAAGCTTTCTTT.